This T cell receptor (beta chain) was documented in a study of T cells expressing NK-cell markers. Study-level information: HCMV serostatus: seven of eight sequenced donors positive, one negative. Study-wide results and limits: Among CD8+ T cells from about 6 donors, dominant NKG2C+ clonotypes accounted for roughly 1.0-7.0%. For four donors, these clonotypes were likewise the leading ones in the CD3+CD56-NKG2C+ fraction.

5'RACE template switching with UMIs generated TCR beta cDNA. TCRdb reprocessed the 5' RACE reads, with one entry per CDR3 protein and no DNA. This sample contains some 110,000 distinct CDR3 sequences. A remark on this clonotype: The antigen is not known.

Sequenced sample: blood T cells: a sorted CD56 or NKG2C T cell subset, CD4+ or CD8+ T cells, or bulk PBMC T cells (not recorded which). This TCR was sampled from a woman aged 18 to 69 in good health.

The CDR3 sequence is CAWSTGDEQYF. This chain links TRBV30 with TRBJ2-7; without DNA, the TCRdb call of TRBD1 cannot be checked. This CDR3 is built from 11 residues. Looked up from germline, CDR1 is GTSNPN and CDR2 is SVGIG (reference sequence).